The clone carrying this TCR beta chain was detected a few times. Germline values: CDR1 MGHRA, CDR2 YSYEKL. V lost 1 base and J lost 0, with 15 bases in between. The CDR3 has 17 amino acids. The record originates from a study of blood T cell repertoires in COVID-19. Shortly before study entry, within 2 weeks, exposed participants had met a COVID-19 case. The authors' processing: For nucleated cells, counts were estimated from reference gene primer amplification. The data were produced by immunoSEQ multiplex PCR, yet TCRdb's version contains in-frame clones alone and is incomplete. Clonal size and the V and J genes are those of that table, whereas D and trimming came from the DNA. The data hold about 260,000 clones, with 85% to 90% observed a single time.

The receptor's source is a man over 45 who had been exposed to COVID-19. The chain combines TRBV4-1 with TRBJ1-1, with a possible D match to TRBD1 (6 bases). Source material: PBMCs or T cells enriched from blood (not recorded which). In nucleotides, the CDR3 is TGCGCCAGCAGCCAAGGGGTCGGGGGGGGCATGAACACTGAAGCTTTCTTT. Amino acids: CASSQGVGGGMNTEAFF.